This T cell receptor (beta chain) was identified during a study of blood T cells in healthy people across ages. The CDR3 length is 15 residues. Combining a sample-barcoded 5' primer with a J-beta primer mix, a second PCR ran for about 6 to 12 cycles. TCRdb reanalysed the 5' RACE reads using MiXCR and keeps one entry per CDR3 protein. The data show roughly 790,000 distinct CDR3 sequences, roughly 41% seen once. The people who gave samples were healthy Caucasians from Russia, aged about 6 to 100. Researchers isolated at least 7 million PBMCs per sample. Per sample, at least 5.5 micrograms of total RNA were extracted.

What was sequenced was blood. The chain combines TRBV21-1 with TRBJ2-7; the tabulated D call, TRBD1, remains unverified against the DNA. TRBV21-1 is a recognized pseudogene. The receptor's source is a woman aged 60-75 years in good health. The CDR3 nucleotides read TGTGCTCCGCTCCCACCCCTTAAGAGCTCCTACGAGCAGTACTTC. As protein: CAPLPPLKSSYEQYF.